The entry that follows covers one T cell receptor beta chain sequence. Its antigen is still unknown. The germline V gene encodes CDR1 SGHRS and CDR2 YFSETQ. V was trimmed by 2 bases and J by 2 bases, leaving 9 bases between them. This CDR3 is 14 amino acids long. This sample is drawn from a study of shared clonotypes between healthy human individuals. Study-wide findings and caveats: Investigators collected only blood, and repertoires in tissues likely differ.

Genomic DNA came from tens of millions of PBMCs in unsorted samples. Clones were read by immunoSEQ multiplex PCR, and TCRdb kept only the in-frame ones, dropping some. The top ten hold about 12% of the sample, which has around 440,000 clones, roughly four fifths seen once. This clonotype was sampled from a woman between 40 and 50 years old in good health. Some clones in this sample may be carry-over from other donors' samples. The genes are TRBV5-1 and TRBJ2-3; no definite D call. The sequencing sample was made of PBMCs. CDR3 nucleotides: TGCGCCAGCAGCTTTGGCCAAGACACAGATACGCAGTATTTT. Amino acids: CASSFGQDTDTQYF.